This TCR beta chain originates from a study of metastatic and nonmetastatic thyroid tumors. About the study: The study looked at repertoires side by side in blood and in tumor or nodule tissue from malignant and benign thyroid patients.

How the authors handled the data: What underpinned the distant-metastasis classifier for papillary thyroid cancer was the set of CDR3 differences across clinicopathological groups. TCRdb re-called the PCR reads through MiXCR. The V and J calls here are based on TCRdb, not the publication. The table shows around 18,000 clones, with 34% occurring only once. Trimming took 2 bases from V and 6 from J, leaving 11 bases between them. The CDR3 totals 15 residues. This clone is medium-sized in the sample. The antigen remains undetermined. General observations from the study: When malignant thyroid tumors were compared with benign nodules, TCR beta diversity was reportedly significantly higher in the malignant tumors. This held in both blood and tumor samples.

Thyroid surgery was performed in patients who had received no treatment beforehand. This TCR was sampled from a female donor with papillary thyroid cancer or a benign thyroid nodule (not recorded which). Some clones in this sample may be carry-over from other donors' samples. The sample comprised tumor tissue. This chain joins TRBV12-3 or TRBV12-4 and TRBJ1-6, with a possible D match to TRBD1 (6 bases). The chain's CDR3 is CASSLRGARNSPLHF. CDR3 in DNA: TGTGCCAGCAGTTTAAGGGGGGCACGTAATTCACCCCTCCACTTT.